Only a few counts were recorded for the clone carrying this TCR beta chain. What it binds is not known. This CDR3 contains 16 residues. The V gene's germline CDR1 is SGHTA and CDR2 FQGNSA. J gave up 7 bases and V 5 bases, and 12 bases lay outside the gene matches. Time point indicated: persistent/refractory GD, antithyroid drugs over 5 years with positive TRAb. Following extraction of RNA from PBMCs, that RNA was used to make the TCR library. Relying on iRepertoire HTBI primers and Arm-PCR of CDR3 regions, the team built TCR beta libraries. Methods used by the authors: Spanning all samples, the identified segments comprised approximately 57 TRBV and about 15 TRBJ. TCRdb re-analysed the multiplex PCR reads in MiXCR, keeping a single row per CDR3 protein. TCRdb, not the authors, supplied the V and J calls. The table has fewer than 600,000 distinct CDR3 sequences, approximately 23% seen once. This record belongs to a study of regulatory T cells in long-lasting Graves disease. Study background: Persistent cases took antithyroid drugs over 5 years and stayed TSH receptor antibody positive. Study-wide results and caveats: Persistent disease samples used TRBV28, TRBJ1-2 and TRBJ2-5 preferentially. New patients shared roughly 1,000 public clonotypes, and persistent patients shared more, with under 3,000.

This sequence originates from a female donor with Graves disease. The chain carries TRBV7-2 and TRBJ2-1, with TRBD2 matching 9 bases. The sequencing used peripheral blood mononuclear cells (PBMCs), collected when the disease was refractory, from a patient treated with antithyroid drugs. CDR3 sequence: CASSQRGRGGWNEQFF. The DNA of the CDR3 is TGTGCCAGCAGCCAAAGGGGGCGGGGGGGCTGGAATGAGCAGTTCTTC.